This T cell receptor (beta chain) was sequenced in a study of cytomegalovirus exposure and HLA in healthy donors. PCR was performed using 60 Vbeta and 13 Jbeta primers. Sequencing was performed with immunoSEQ multiplex PCR; in TCRdb, only in-frame clones are kept and a portion is missing. The data hold about 130,000 clones, with over 60% observed a single time. The CDR3 extends over 15 amino acids. V shed 1 base and J 4 bases; nucleotides not matched to a gene: 4. Germline-derived CDR1 and CDR2 are MNHNS and SASEGT. The sample holds a few counts of this clone. The antigen remains unidentified. Study observations and caveats: Follow-up analysis later connected one missense variant in DCLRE1C with trimming of TCR beta V- and J-genes. A later examination showed that TCR association rates differed by HLA locus, with DRB1 most and HLA-C fewest.

The genes are TRBV6-1 and TRBJ2-7; 10 bases match TRBD2. This receptor was taken from a man aged 25 to 40 in good health and CMV-seronegative. Sequenced: PBMCs. Here the CDR3 reads CASSEEASGSYEQYF. The DNA for the CDR3 is TGTGCCAGCAGTGAAGAGGCTAGCGGGAGTTACGAGCAGTACTTC.